A single sample gave rise to the 13 T cell receptor beta chains below, sequenced in a study of OX40 agonist ivuxolimab in advanced cancers. The table came from immunoSEQ multiplex PCR; TCRdb's copy has only in-frame clones and leaves some out. Here the sample spans about 100,000 clones, around nine tenths being singletons. The sequenced sample was CD4+ or CD8+ T cells sorted from blood, obtained in a trial of the OX40 agonist ivuxolimab. Receptors were obtained from an adult with an advanced solid tumor such as melanoma, head and neck, liver or kidney cancer.

V is TRBV28 and J is TRBJ2-7; D may correspond to TRBD1 or TRBD2 (6 bases each). Germline CDR1 is MDHEN and CDR2 is SYDVKM. V was clipped by 5 bases and J by 2 bases, with 13 bases between them. This CDR3 contains 14 residues. CDR3: CASSPPGAPYEQYF. The CDR3 DNA sequence: TGTGCCAGCAGTCCGCCGGGGGCCCCCTACGAGCAGTACTTC. Combining the CDR3 with reference TRBV28 and TRBJ2-7 gives the whole variable domain DVKVTQSSRYLVKRTGEKVFLECVQDMDHENMFWYRQDPGLGLRLIYFSYDVKMKEKGDIPEGYSVSREKKERFSLILESASTNQTSMYLCASSPPGAPYEQYFGPGTRLTVT.

This sequence joins TRBV5-4 and TRBJ2-5; the D gene is possibly TRBD1 (6 bases). The V gene's germline CDR1 is SGHNT and CDR2 YYREEE (reference sequence). Between the trimmed V and J ends, which lost 0 bases and 7 bases, there was a span of 13 bases. The CDR3 consists of 14 residues. The CDR3: CASSLGTELRTQYF. The CDR3 DNA reads as TGTGCCAGCAGCTTGGGGACAGAACTCCGGACCCAGTACTTC.

The J gene is TRBJ2-7, the V gene TRBV18; D might be TRBD1 or TRBD2, each matching 6 bases. V shed 4 bases and J shed 0 bases, with 13 bases lying between them. Per germline, CDR1 KGHSH and CDR2 LQKENI. The CDR3 is made up of 15 amino acids. CDR3 sequence: CASSLGGQSSYEQYF. The DNA of the CDR3 is TGTGCCAGCTCACTGGGGGGACAAAGCTCCTACGAGCAGTACTTC. Based on the CDR3 plus reference TRBV18 and TRBJ2-7, the full variable domain is NAGVMQNPRHLVRRRGQEARLRCSPMKGHSHVYWYRQLPEEGLKFMVYLQKENIIDESGMPKERFSAEFPKEGPSILRIQQVVRGDSAAYFCASSLGGQSSYEQYFGPGTRLTVT.

The chain has TRBV5-5 and TRBJ1-2, with D perhaps matching TRBD1 (5 bases). Germline assignment: CDR1 SGHKS and CDR2 YYEKEE (reference sequence). V lost 2 bases to trimming and J lost 2 bases, with 13 bases between them. This CDR3 has 15 residues. CDR3 region: CASSFGGIGNYGYTF. The CDR3 DNA sequence: TGTGCCAGCAGCTTCGGGGGAATCGGGAACTATGGCTACACCTTC.

The genes are TRBV4-3 and TRBJ2-7; D might be TRBD2 (5 bases). The CDR3 is 15 residues long. The ends were cut back, 0 bases at V and 5 bases at J, with 14 bases in the middle. Germline-derived CDR1 and CDR2 are LGHNA and YSLEER. In nucleotides, the CDR3 is TGCGCCAGCAGCCAAGAAGGTCCTAGCAAGGACGAGCAGTACTTC. Translated, it gives CASSQEGPSKDEQYF.

The chain joins TRBV7-9 to TRBJ1-2; tentative D call: TRBD1 (5 bases). CDR3 length equals 13 residues. The ends were cut back, 0 bases at V and 4 bases at J, with 6 bases in the middle. The germline gives CDR1 SEHNR, CDR2 FQNEAQ (reference sequence). The CDR3 protein is CASSLAGGYGYTF. As DNA, the CDR3 is TGTGCCAGCAGCTTAGCGGGGGGCTATGGCTACACCTTC.

The genes are TRBV7-2 and TRBJ1-5; TRBD1 matches at 10 bases. The CDR3 covers 15 residues. J gave up 6 bases and V 1 base, and 3 bases lay outside the gene matches. Germline V CDR1 and CDR2: SGHTA, FQGNSA. CDR3 DNA sequence: TGTGCCAGCAGCTTAGGACAGGGGGCTGGTCAGCCCCAGCATTTT. Its protein product is CASSLGQGAGQPQHF. The full variable domain, rest sourced from reference TRBV7-2 and TRBJ1-5, is GAGVSQSPSNKVTEKGKDVELRCDPISGHTALYWYRQSLGQGLEFLIYFQGNSAPDKSGLPSDRFSAERTGGSVSTLTIQRTQQEDSAVYLCASSLGQGAGQPQHFGDGTRLSIL.

The chain couples TRBV19 to TRBJ2-5; D might be TRBD1 (5 bases). The germline V and J ends were trimmed by 6 bases and 2 bases, with 10 bases remaining between them. This CDR3 spans 13 amino acids. Germline V gene sequence: CDR1 LNHDA, CDR2 SQIVND (reference sequence). The CDR3 DNA reads TGTGCCAGTAGCTCCAGGGAACAAGAGACCCAGTACTTC. This encodes CASSSREQETQYF.

The chain combines TRBV5-1 with TRBJ2-7; 12 bases map to TRBD1. This CDR3 contains 14 residues. Looked up from germline, CDR1 is SGHRS and CDR2 is YFSETQ. V lost 4 bases to trimming and J lost 6 bases; unmatched junction nucleotides: 5. In DNA, the CDR3 is TGCGCCAGCAGCCGGGGACAGGGGGCGGTCGAGCAGTACTTC. It translates to CASSRGQGAVEQYF.

CDR3 DNA: TGTGCCAGCAGTTACTCGGGCGGTAACACTGAAGCTTTCTTT. Amino acids: CASSYSGGNTEAFF. The chain is built from TRBV6-6 and TRBJ1-1; D is unresolved. V was clipped by 0 bases and J by 2 bases, with 7 bases between them. The CDR3 is 14 amino acids. CDR1 and CDR2 (germline): MNHNY, SVGAGI (reference sequence).

The gene calls are TRBV6-1 and TRBJ2-5, with D possibly being TRBD2 (5 bases). The J call may be wrong; the DNA end is better matched by TRBJ2-7. This CDR3 spans 12 amino acids. Per the germline V gene, CDR1 is MNHNS and CDR2 is SASEGT. CDR3 in amino acids: CASSVTSYEQYF. The CDR3, as DNA: TGTGCCAGCAGTGTTACTAGCTACGAGCAGTACTTC.

The chain employs TRBV11-2 and TRBJ2-1, with TRBD2 matching over 14 bases. The CDR3 has 15 amino acids. CDR1 and CDR2 from the germline V gene are SGHAT and FQNNGV. J gave up 9 bases and V 4 bases, and 5 bases lay outside the gene matches. CDR3 nucleotide sequence: TGTGCCAGCAGCTCGACTAGCGGGGGGGCTAGTGAGCAGTTCTTC. It translates to CASSSTSGGASEQFF.

As DNA, the CDR3 is TGTGCCAGCAGTACCCGACTAGCGGGAGGGCTGGCCGAGCAGTACTTC. This translates into CASSTRLAGGLAEQYF. This chain connects TRBV27 to TRBJ2-7, with 14 positions matching TRBD2. After removal of 5 bases from V and 6 bases from J, the junction contained 9 bases not matched to a gene. This CDR3 has 16 amino acids. Germline-derived CDR1 and CDR2 are MNHEY and SMNVEV (reference sequence).